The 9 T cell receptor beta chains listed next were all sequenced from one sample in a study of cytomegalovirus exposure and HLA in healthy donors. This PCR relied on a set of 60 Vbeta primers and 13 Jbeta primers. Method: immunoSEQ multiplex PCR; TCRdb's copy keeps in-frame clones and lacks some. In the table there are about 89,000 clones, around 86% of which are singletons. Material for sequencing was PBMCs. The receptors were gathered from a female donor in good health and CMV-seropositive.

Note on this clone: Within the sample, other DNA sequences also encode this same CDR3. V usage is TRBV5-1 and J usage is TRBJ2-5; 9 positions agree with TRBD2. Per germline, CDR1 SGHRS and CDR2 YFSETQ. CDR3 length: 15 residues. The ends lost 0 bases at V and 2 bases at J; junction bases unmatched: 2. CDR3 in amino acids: CASSLGLAGQETQYF. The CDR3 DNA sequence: TGCGCCAGCAGCTTGGGGCTAGCGGGGCAAGAGACCCAGTACTTC.

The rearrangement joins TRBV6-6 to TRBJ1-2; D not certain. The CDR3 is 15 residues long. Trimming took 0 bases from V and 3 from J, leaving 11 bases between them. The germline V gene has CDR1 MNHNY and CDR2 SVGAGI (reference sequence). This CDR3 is CASSYSREPYYGYTF. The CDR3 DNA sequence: TGTGCCAGCAGTTACTCGAGGGAACCGTACTATGGCTACACCTTC.

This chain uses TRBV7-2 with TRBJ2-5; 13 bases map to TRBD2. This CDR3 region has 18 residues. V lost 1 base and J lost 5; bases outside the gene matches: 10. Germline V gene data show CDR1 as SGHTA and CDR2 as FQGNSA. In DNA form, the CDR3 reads TGTGCCAGCAGCTTAGAGTTTACTAGCGGGGGGGCATCGGAGACCCAGTACTTC. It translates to CASSLEFTSGGASETQYF.

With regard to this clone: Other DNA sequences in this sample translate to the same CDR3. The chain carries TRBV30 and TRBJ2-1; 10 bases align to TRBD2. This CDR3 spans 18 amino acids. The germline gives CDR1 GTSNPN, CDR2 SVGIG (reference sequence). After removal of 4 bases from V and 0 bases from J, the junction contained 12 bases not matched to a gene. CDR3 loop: CAWILGTSGAFSYNEQFF. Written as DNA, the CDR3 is TGTGCCTGGATTCTAGGAACTAGCGGGGCTTTCTCCTACAATGAGCAGTTCTTC.

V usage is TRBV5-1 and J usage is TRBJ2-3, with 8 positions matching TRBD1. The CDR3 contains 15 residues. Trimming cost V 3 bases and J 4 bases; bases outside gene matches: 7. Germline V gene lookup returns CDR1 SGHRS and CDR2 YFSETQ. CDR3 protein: CASSSATGVADTQYF. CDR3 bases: TGCGCCAGCAGCTCTGCGACAGGGGTTGCAGATACGCAGTATTTT.

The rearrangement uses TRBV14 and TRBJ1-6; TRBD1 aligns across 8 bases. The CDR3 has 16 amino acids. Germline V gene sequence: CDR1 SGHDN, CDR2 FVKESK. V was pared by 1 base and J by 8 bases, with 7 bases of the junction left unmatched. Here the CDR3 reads CASSQAPGQGHSPLHF. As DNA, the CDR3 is TGTGCCAGCAGCCAAGCCCCTGGACAGGGTCATTCACCCCTCCACTTT.

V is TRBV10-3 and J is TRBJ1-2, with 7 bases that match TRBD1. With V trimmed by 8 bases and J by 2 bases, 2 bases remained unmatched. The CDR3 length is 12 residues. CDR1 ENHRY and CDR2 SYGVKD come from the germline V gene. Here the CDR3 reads CAIPTGNYGYTF. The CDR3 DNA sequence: TGTGCCATCCCGACAGGGAACTATGGCTACACCTTC.

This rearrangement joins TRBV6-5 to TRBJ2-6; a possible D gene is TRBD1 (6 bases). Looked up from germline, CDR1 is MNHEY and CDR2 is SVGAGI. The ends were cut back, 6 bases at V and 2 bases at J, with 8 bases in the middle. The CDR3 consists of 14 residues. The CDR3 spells CASSPGAGANVLTF. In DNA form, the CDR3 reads TGTGCCAGCAGCCCAGGGGCTGGGGCCAACGTCCTGACTTTC.

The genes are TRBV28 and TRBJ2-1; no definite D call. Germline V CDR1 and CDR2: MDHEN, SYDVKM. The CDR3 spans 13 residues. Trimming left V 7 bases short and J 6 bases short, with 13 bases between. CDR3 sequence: CASNPRVGNEQFF. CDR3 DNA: TGTGCCAGCAACCCCCGGGTAGGCAATGAGCAGTTCTTC.